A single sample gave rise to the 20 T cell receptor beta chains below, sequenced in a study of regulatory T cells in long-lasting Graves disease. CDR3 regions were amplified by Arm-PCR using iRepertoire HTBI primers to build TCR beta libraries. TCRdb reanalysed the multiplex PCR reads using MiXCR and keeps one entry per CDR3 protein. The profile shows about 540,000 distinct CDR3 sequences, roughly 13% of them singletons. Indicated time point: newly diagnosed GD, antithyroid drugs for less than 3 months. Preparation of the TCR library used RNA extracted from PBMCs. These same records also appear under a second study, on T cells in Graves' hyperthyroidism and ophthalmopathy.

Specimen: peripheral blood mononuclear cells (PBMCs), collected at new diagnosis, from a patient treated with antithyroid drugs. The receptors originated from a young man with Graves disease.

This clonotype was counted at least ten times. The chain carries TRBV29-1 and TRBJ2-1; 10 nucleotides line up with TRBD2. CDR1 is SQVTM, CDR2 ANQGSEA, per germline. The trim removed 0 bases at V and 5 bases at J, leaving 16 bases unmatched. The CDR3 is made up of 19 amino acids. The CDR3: CSVEDLPALLAGENNEQFF. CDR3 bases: TGCAGCGTTGAAGATCTTCCCGCACTCCTAGCGGGAGAAAACAATGAGCAGTTCTTC.

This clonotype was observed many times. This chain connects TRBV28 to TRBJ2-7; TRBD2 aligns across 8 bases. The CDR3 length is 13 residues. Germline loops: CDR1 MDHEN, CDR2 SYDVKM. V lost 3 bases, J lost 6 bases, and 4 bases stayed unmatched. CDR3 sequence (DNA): TGTGCCAGCAGTTTCGGGGGGGTCGTCGAGCAGTACTTC. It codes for CASSFGGVVEQYF. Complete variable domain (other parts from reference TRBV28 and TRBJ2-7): DVKVTQSSRYLVKRTGEKVFLECVQDMDHENMFWYRQDPGLGLRLIYFSYDVKMKEKGDIPEGYSVSREKKERFSLILESASTNQTSMYLCASSFGGVVEQYFGPGTRLTVT.

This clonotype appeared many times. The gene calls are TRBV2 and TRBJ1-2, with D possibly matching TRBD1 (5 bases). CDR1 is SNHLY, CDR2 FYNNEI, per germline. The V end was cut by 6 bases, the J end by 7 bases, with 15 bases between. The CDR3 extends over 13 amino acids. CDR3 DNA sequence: TGTGCCAGCAGAATAACCAGGGATGGTGGCTACACCTTC. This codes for CASRITRDGGYTF.

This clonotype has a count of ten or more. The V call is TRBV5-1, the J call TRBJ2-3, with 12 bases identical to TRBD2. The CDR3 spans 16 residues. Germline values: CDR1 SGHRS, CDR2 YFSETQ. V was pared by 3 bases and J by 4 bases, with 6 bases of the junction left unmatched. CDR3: CASSSRLAGEADTQYF. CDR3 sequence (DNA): TGCGCCAGCAGCTCCAGACTAGCGGGAGAGGCAGATACGCAGTATTTT.

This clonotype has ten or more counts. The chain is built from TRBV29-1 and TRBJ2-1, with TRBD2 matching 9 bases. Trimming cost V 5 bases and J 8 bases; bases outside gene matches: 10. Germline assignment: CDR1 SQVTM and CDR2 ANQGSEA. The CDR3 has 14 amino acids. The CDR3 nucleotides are TGCAGCGTTACTACTAGCGGGTTTATTGATGAGCAGTTCTTC. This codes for CSVTTSGFIDEQFF.

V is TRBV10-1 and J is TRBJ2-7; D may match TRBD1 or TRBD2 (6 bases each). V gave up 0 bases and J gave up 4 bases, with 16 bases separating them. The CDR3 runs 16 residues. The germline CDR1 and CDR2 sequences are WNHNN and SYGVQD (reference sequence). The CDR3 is CASSESLGGRQYEQYF. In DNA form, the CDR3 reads TGCGCCAGCAGTGAGTCATTGGGGGGCCGCCAGTACGAGCAGTACTTC.

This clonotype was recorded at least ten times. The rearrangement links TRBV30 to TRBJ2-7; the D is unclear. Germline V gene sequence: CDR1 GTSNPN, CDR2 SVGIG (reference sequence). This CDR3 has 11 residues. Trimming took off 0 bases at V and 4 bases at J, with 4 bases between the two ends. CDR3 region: CAWSVQYEQYF. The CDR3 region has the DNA TGTGCCTGGAGTGTGCAGTACGAGCAGTACTTC.

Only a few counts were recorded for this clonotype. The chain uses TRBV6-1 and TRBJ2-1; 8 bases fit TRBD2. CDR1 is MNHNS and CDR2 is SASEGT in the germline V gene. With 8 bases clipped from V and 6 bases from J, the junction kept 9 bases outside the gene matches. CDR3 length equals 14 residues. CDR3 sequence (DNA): TGTGCCAGCGGTAATAGCGGGACCTCCAATGAGCAGTTCTTC. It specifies CASGNSGTSNEQFF.

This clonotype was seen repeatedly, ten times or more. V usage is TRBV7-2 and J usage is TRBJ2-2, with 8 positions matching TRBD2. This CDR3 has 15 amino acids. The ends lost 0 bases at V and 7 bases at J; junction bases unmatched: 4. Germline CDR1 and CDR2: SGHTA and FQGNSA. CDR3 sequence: CASSLARTSSGELFF. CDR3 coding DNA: TGTGCCAGCAGCTTAGCGCGGACTAGCAGCGGGGAGCTGTTTTTT. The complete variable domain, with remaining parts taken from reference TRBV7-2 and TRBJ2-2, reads GAGVSQSPSNKVTEKGKDVELRCDPISGHTALYWYRQSLGQGLEFLIYFQGNSAPDKSGLPSDRFSAERTGGSVSTLTIQRTQQEDSAVYLCASSLARTSSGELFFGEGSRLTVL.

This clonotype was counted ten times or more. The CDR3 region has the DNA TGTGCCAGCAGTGAAGGGGCGGGGCAGAACACCGGGGAGCTGTTTTTT. Amino acid sequence: CASSEGAGQNTGELFF. The gene calls are TRBV2 and TRBJ2-2, with a tentative D call TRBD2 (6 bases). The ends were cut back, 1 base at V and 1 base at J, with 10 bases in the middle. Germline values: CDR1 SNHLY, CDR2 FYNNEI. This CDR3 has 16 residues.

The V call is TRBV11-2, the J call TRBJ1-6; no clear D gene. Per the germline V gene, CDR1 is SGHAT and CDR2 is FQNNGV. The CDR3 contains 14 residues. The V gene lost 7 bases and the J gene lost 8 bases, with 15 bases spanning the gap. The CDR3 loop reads CASTIVRSHSPLHF. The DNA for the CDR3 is TGTGCCAGCACCATCGTCAGGTCACATTCACCCCTCCACTTT.

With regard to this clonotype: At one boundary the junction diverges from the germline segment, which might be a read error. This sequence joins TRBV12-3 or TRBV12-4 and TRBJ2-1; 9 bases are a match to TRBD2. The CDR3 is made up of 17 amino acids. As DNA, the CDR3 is TGTGCCAGCAGTTTAGCGCAAGGTAGCGGGGGCTACAATGAGCAGCTCTTC. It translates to CASSLAQGSGGYNEQLF.

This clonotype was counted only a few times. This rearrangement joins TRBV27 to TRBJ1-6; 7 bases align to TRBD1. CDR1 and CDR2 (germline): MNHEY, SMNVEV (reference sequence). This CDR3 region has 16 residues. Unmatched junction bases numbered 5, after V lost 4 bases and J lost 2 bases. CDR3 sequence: CASSSGGVPYNSPLHF. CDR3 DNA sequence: TGTGCCAGCAGTTCAGGGGGGGTGCCCTATAATTCACCCCTCCACTTT.

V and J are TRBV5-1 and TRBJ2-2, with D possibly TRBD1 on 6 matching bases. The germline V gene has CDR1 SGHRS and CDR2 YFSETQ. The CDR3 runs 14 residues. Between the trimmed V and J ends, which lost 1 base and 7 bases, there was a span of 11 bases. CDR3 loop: CASSLMGASGELFF. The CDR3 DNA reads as TGCGCCAGCAGCTTGATGGGGGCTAGCGGGGAGCTGTTTTTT.

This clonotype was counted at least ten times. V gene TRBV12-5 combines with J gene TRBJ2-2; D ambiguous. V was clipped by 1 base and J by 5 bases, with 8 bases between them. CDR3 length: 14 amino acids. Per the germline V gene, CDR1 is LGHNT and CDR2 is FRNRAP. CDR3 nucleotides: TGTGCTAGTGGTTTGGCTACCCAGACCGGGGAGCTGTTTTTT. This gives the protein CASGLATQTGELFF. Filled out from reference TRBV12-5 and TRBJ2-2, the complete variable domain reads DARVTQTPRHKVTEMGQEVTMRCQPILGHNTVFWYRQTMMQGLELLAYFRNRAPLDDSGMPKDRFSAEMPDATLATLKIQPSEPRDSAVYFCASGLATQTGELFFGEGSRLTVL.

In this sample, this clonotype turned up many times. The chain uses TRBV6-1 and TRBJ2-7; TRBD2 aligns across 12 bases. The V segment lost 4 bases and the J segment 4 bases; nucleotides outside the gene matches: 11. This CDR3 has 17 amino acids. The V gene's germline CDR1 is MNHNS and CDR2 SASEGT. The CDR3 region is CASSGLAGEFFHYEQYF. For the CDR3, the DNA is TGTGCCAGCAGTGGACTAGCGGGAGAGTTCTTTCATTACGAGCAGTACTTC.

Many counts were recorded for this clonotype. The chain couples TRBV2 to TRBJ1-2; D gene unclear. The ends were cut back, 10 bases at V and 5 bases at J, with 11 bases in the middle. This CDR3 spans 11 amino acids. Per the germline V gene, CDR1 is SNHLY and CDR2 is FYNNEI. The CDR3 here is CATRTSYGYTF. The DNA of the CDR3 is TGTGCCACCCGTACGTCATATGGCTACACCTTC.

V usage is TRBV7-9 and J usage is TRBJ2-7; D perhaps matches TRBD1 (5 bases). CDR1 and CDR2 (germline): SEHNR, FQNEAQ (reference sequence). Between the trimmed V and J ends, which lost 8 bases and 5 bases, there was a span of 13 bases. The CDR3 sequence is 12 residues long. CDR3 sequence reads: CASGKGPHEQYF. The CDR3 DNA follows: TGTGCCAGCGGGAAGGGGCCCCACGAGCAGTACTTC. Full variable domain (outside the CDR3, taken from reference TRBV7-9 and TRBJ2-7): DTGVSQNPRHKITKRGQNVTFRCDPISEHNRLYWYRQTLGQGPEFLTYFQNEAQLEKSRLLSDRFSAERPKGSFSTLEIQRTEQGDSAMYLCASGKGPHEQYFGPGTRLTVT.

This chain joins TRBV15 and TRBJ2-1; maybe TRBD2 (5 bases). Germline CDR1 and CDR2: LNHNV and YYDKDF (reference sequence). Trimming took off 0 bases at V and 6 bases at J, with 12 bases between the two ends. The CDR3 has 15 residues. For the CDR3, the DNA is TGTGCCACCAGCAGAGATACTAGACGATTCAATGAGCAGTTCTTC. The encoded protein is CATSRDTRRFNEQFF.

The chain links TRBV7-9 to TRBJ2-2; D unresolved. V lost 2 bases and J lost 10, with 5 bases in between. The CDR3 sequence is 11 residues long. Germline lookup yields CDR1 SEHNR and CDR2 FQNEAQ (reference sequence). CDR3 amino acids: CASSLLAELFF. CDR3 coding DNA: TGTGCCAGCAGCTTACTCGCGGAGCTGTTTTTT.